The entry that follows covers one TCR beta chain sequence. Its antigen is unknown. The CDR3 totals 14 residues. Germline V gene lookup returns CDR1 KGHSH and CDR2 LQKENI. Trimming at V came to 6 bases and at J to 10 bases, leaving 11 bases not matched to a gene. The isolated RNA, all of it, was reverse transcribed, so expressed TCRB transcripts were what got sequenced. The repertoire was sequenced with immunoSEQ multiplex PCR; TCRdb's copy has only in-frame clones and lacks some. The data hold just over 600,000 clones, with around a sixth observed a single time. This sample was included in a study of beta chain features in type 1 diabetes. Study-wide results and caveats: The cDNA sequencing approach could over-represent high-TCR-expressing cells. Insertions were fewer and deletions more numerous at VDJ junctions in type 1 diabetes patients.

Source material: naive CD4+ T cells from blood. The chain employs TRBV18 and TRBJ2-1, with TRBD2 matching over 8 bases. The origin of this receptor is a man younger than 35 in good health. The CDR3 DNA is TGTGCCAGCTCGGCTACGCGGGGGGCGTGGGAGCAGTTCTTC. Translated, it gives CASSATRGAWEQFF.